This T cell receptor beta chain is drawn from a study of shared clonotypes between healthy human individuals. Study overall: With ages of 18 to 49, the donors were two women and three men.

Generated by immunoSEQ multiplex PCR, the TCRdb table keeps only in-frame clones and is missing some. The sample contains 2 million to 2.5 million clones, roughly 92% of which appear only once. Points on this clone: Its antigen is not identified.

The CDR3 covers 14 residues. V lost 2 bases and J 0 bases, leaving 8 bases between the germline ends. The V gene's germline CDR1 is SEHNR and CDR2 FQNEAQ (reference sequence). Study-wide points: As a rule, naive subsets had a larger estimated richness than memory subsets.

The rearrangement links TRBV7-9 to TRBJ2-7, with a weak D call TRBD1 (5 bases). The source is a man aged 18 to 29 in good health. Some clones in this sample may be carry-over from other donors' samples. Sequencing used naive CD4+ T cells from PBMCs. Subset in this sample: CD45RA+ positively selected. In DNA, the CDR3 is TGTGCCAGCAGCTTACCCAGGGACTCCTACGAGCAGTACTTC. Translation: CASSLPRDSYEQYF.